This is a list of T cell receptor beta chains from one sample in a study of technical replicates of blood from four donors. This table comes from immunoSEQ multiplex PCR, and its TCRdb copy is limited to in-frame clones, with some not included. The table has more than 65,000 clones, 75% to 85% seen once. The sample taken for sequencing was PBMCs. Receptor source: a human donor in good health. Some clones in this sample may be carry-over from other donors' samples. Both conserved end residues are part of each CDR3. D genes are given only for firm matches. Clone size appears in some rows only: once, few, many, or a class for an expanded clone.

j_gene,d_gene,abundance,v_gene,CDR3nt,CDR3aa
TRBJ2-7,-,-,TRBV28,TGTGCCAGCATGGCGGCCTTAGACCCCTACGAGCAGTACTTC,CASMAALDPYEQYF
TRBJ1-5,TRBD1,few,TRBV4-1,TGCGCCAGCAGCCAAGGGGACAGCCAGCCCCAGCATTTT,CASSQGDSQPQHF
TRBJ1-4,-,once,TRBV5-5,TGTGCCAGCAGCTTGTCATACTTAGGGGGTGAAAAACTGTTTTTT,CASSLSYLGGEKLFF
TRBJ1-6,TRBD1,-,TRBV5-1,TGCGCCAGCAGCTTGGGAGGGACAGGGCACTATTCACCCCTCCACTTT,CASSLGGTGHYSPLHF
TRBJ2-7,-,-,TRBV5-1,TGCGCCAGCAGCTTTACTACAGGGTCCTACGAGCAGTACTTC,CASSFTTGSYEQYF
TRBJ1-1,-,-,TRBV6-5,TGTGCCAGCAGCCGCTTGGGGGGGGGCACTGAAGCTTTCTTT,CASSRLGGGTEAFF
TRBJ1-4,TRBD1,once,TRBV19,TGTGCCAGTAGGGGACAGGGAAAAGCAACTAATGAAAAACTGTTTTTT,CASRGQGKATNEKLFF
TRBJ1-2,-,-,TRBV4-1,TGCGCCAGCAGCCCCCGGCCGGAGGACGCTACTAACTATGGCTACACCTTC,CASSPRPEDATNYGYTF
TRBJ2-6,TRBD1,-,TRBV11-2,TGTGCCAGCAGCGACCGGGACAGGGGGCCTGGGGCCAACGTCCTGACTTTC,CASSDRDRGPGANVLTF
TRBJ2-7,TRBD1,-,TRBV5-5,TGTGCCAGCAGCCTCCGGGACAGGGTTGGCGAGCAGTACTTC,CASSLRDRVGEQYF
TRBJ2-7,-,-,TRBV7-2,TGTGCCAGCAGCTTAGTCGGGTCGCCCACGGGAGAGCAGTACTTC,CASSLVGSPTGEQYF
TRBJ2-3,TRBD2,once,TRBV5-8,TGTGCCAGCAGCCACGGGGGCGCGGGAGGGCTCACAGATACGCAGTATTTT,CASSHGGAGGLTDTQYF
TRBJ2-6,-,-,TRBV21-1,TGTGCCAACAAACAGGGAAATAAACAGATCCACTCTGGGGCCAACGTCCTGACTTTC,CANKQGNKQIHSGANVLTF
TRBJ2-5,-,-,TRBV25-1,TGTGCCAGCAGTGAATATGAGGCGATGAAGACCCAGTACTTC,CASSEYEAMKTQYF
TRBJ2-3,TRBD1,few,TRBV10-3,TGTGCCATCACGGCGGACAGGGAAACAGATACGCAGTATTTT,CAITADRETDTQYF
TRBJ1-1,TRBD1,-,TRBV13,TGTGCCAGCAGCCTAAGGGGGCTGGCCACTGAAGCTTTCTTT,CASSLRGLATEAFF
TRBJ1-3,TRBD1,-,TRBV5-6,TGTGCCAGCAGCAGGGACAGGGGAAACACCATATATTTT,CASSRDRGNTIYF
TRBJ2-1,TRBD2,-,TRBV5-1,TGCGCCAGCAGCCCGGGCGGACTAGCGGAAAGCTCCTACAATGAGCAGTTCTTC,CASSPGGLAESSYNEQFF
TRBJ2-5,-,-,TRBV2,TGTGCCAGCAGTCCAGACATGGAGACCCAGTACTTC,CASSPDMETQYF
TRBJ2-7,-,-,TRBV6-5,TGTGCCAGCAGCCTAGGAATGATGACCTACGAGCAGTACTTC,CASSLGMMTYEQYF
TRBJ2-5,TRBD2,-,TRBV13,TGTGCCAGCAGCTCTCGGACTAGCGGGCGGGTGCGAGAGACCCAGTACTTC,CASSSRTSGRVRETQYF
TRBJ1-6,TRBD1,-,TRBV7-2,TGTGCCAGCGGGGGACAGGGTAGTTCCTCACCCCTCCACTTT,CASGGQGSSSPLHF
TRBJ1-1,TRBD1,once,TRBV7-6,TGTGCCAGCAGCTTAGAGGCAGGGGGGAACACTGAAGCTTTCTTT,CASSLEAGGNTEAFF
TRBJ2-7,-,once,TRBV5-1,TGCGCCAGCAGCCGGGTATCGGCTAACGAGCAGTACTTC,CASSRVSANEQYF
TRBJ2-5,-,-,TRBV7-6,TGTGCCAGCAGCTTGACAGTGTACCAAGAGACCCAGTACTTC,CASSLTVYQETQYF
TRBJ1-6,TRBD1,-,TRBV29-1,TGCAGCGTTGGAGGGACAGGGGAGGGTTCACCCCTCCACTTT,CSVGGTGEGSPLHF
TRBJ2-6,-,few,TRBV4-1,TGCGCCAGCAGCCAAGTAATAGGAGCCTCTGGGGCCAACGTCCTGACTTTC,CASSQVIGASGANVLTF
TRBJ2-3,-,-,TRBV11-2,TGTGCCAGCCGACAGCGCGGCAGCTCTAGCACAGATACGCAGTATTTT,CASRQRGSSSTDTQYF
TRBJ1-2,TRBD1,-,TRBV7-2,TGTGCCAGCAGAGGACAGGGGCAACCTAACTATGGCTACACCTTC,CASRGQGQPNYGYTF
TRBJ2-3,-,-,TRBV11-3,TGTGCCAGCAGCTATTCTCGCACAGATACGCAGTATTTT,CASSYSRTDTQYF
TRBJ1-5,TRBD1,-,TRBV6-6,TGTGCCAGCAGTTACCCGGGACAGTACCTGGATTTT,CASSYPGQYLDF
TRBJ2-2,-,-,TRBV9,TGTGCCAGCAGCCAGACCACCCGGGAAGGGGAGCTGTTTTTT,CASSQTTREGELFF
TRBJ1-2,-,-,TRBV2,TGTGCCAGCAAGTTGAACAGACAGTCTAACTATGGCTACACCTTC,CASKLNRQSNYGYTF
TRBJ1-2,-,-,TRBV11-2,TGTGCCAGCAGCTTAGTTCCGGGAGACTATGGCTACACCTTC,CASSLVPGDYGYTF
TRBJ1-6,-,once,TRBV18,TGTGCCAGCTCCCCCGACAGGAATTCACCCCTCCACTTT,CASSPDRNSPLHF
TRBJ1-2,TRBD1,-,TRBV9,TGTGCCAGCAGCCCACAACAGGGGGCGTCCTATGGCTACACCTTC,CASSPQQGASYGYTF
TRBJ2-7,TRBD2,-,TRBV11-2,TGTGCCAGCGCCGGACTAGCCACTTTCGAGCAGTACTTC,CASAGLATFEQYF
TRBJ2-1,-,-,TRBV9,TGTGCCAGCAGCCCCCGCGGTCTAGAGCAGTTCTTC,CASSPRGLEQFF
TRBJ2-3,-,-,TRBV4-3,TGCGCCAGCAGCCCGGGCGGACTTGGCACAGATACGCAGTATTTT,CASSPGGLGTDTQYF